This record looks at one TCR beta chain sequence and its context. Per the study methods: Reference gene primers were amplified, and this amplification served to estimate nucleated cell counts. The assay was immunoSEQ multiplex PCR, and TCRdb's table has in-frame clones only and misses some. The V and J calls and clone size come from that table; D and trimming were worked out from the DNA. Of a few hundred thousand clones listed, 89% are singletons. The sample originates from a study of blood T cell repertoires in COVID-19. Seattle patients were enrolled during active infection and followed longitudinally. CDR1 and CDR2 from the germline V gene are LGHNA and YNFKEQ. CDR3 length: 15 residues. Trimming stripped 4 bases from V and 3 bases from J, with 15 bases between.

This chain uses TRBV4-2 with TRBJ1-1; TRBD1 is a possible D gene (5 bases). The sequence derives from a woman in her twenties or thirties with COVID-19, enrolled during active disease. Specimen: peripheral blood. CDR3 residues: CASSPVGGVDTEAFF. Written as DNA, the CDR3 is TGTGCCAGCAGCCCGGTCGGGGGGGTGGACACTGAAGCTTTCTTT.